This T cell receptor beta chain is from a study of blood T cell repertoires in COVID-19. Study-wide context: Both acute and convalescent COVID-19 samples were obtained from the United States, Italy and Spain. T cells, B-cell-depleted T cells, or PBMCs supplied cDNA or gDNA.

As processed by the authors: Amplification of reference gene primers provided the estimated nucleated cell counts. Here immunoSEQ multiplex PCR was the method, and the copy in TCRdb shows in-frame clones only, minus some. The V and J calls and clone size are taken from that table; D and trimming were inferred from the DNA. Of tens of thousands of clones in the sample, roughly 80% were seen once. With 0 bases removed from V and 4 bases from J, the gap between germline ends came to 10 bases. The CDR3 is made up of 15 amino acids. CDR1 is MNHNS, CDR2 SASEGT, per germline. V gene TRBV6-1 combines with J gene TRBJ1-3; no reliable D call. The sequence came from a middle-aged man with acute or convalescent COVID-19. The sample was peripheral blood. CDR3 bases: TGTGCCAGCAGTGAAGCGCGGAGATCCGGAAACACCATATATTTT. Its translation is CASSEARRSGNTIYF.